This TCR beta chain derives from a study of blood T cells in healthy people across ages. The V end lost 6 bases, the J end lost 7 bases, and 13 bases lay between the germline ends. The CDR3 extends over 13 amino acids. For the second PCR, which ran for about 7 to 11 cycles, a sample-barcoded 5' primer and a J-beta primer mix were used. TCRdb processed the 5' RACE reads anew with MiXCR; each CDR3 protein has one entry. The sample comprises 550,000 to 650,000 distinct CDR3 sequences, approximately 30% of which are singletons, and about a sixth rests with the top ten. Source material: blood. This chain joins TRBV12-3 or TRBV12-4 and TRBJ1-5; no definite D call. The receptor's source is an elderly woman in good health. In nucleotides, the CDR3 is TGTGCCAGCAGCGACCGGAGATGGCAGCCCCAGCATTTT. Encoded protein: CASSDRRWQPQHF.